This is a list of T cell receptor beta chains from one sample in a study of early T cells in non-severe SARS-CoV-2 infection. TCRdb recomputed calls from the 5' RACE reads with MiXCR, one row per CDR3 protein. The sample lists over 100,000 distinct CDR3 sequences; about an eighth were seen once. Sample: whole blood. The receptors shown here come from an adult who was a healthcare worker with PCR-confirmed SARS-CoV-2 infection or an uninfected control (not recorded which). The CDR3 runs from the conserved cysteine through the conserved F or W. A D gene is named only where the DNA matches it firmly. Rows give clone size only sometimes, using once, few, many, or a class for an expanded clone.

TRBJ1-4,TRBV19,TRBD1,NA,CASSIGPGGPENLFF,TGTGCCAGTAGTATCGGACCAGGGGGCCCAGAAAACCTGTTTTTT
TRBJ1-1,TRBV6-5,NA,many,CASCIWGTEAFF,TGTGCCAGCTGCATTTGGGGCACTGAAGCTTTCTTT
TRBJ2-7,TRBV20-1,NA,NA,CSARRTGREQYF,TGCAGTGCTCGCCGGACGGGTAGGGAGCAGTACTTC
TRBJ2-1,TRBV6-2/TRBV6-3,TRBD2,NA,CASSPTPSLRELDNEQFF,TGTGCCAGCAGTCCTACACCCTCGTTGCGGGAGTTGGACAATGAGCAGTTCTTC
TRBJ2-4,TRBV29-1,NA,many,CSVAEGNIQYF,TGCAGCGTCGCCGAGGGAAACATTCAGTACTTC
TRBJ2-7,TRBV20-1,NA,NA,CSATGNKPEQYF,TGCAGTGCTACCGGGAACAAACCCGAGCAGTACTTC
TRBJ2-1,TRBV4-1,TRBD2,many,CASSLRTSDEQFF,TGCGCCAGCAGCCTGAGAACTAGCGATGAGCAGTTCTTC
TRBJ1-5,TRBV20-1,NA,few,CSARGQLVYQPQHF,TGCAGTGCTAGAGGTCAACTGGTTTATCAGCCCCAGCATTTT
TRBJ1-2,TRBV11-2,NA,NA,CASYGNHGYTF,TGTGCCAGCTATGGGAACCATGGCTACACCTTC
TRBJ1-5,TRBV20-1,NA,few,CSVRQGTPNQPQHF,TGCAGTGTTAGACAAGGGACTCCAAATCAGCCCCAGCATTTT
TRBJ1-1,TRBV7-2,TRBD1,few,CASSPNRGAFF,TGTGCCAGCAGCCCAAACAGGGGAGCTTTCTTT
TRBJ1-2,TRBV7-2,NA,few,CASSRGGYTF,TGTGCCAGCAGCAGAGGTGGCTACACCTTC
TRBJ2-5,TRBV10-3,NA,few,CAISAWGTGKETQYF,TGTGCCATCAGTGCCTGGGGTACAGGGAAAGAGACCCAGTACTTC
TRBJ2-5,TRBV11-2,NA,few,CASSLRGLTVQETQYF,TGTGCCAGCAGCTTGCGCGGTCTAACGGTTCAAGAGACCCAGTACTTC
TRBJ1-4,TRBV10-3,NA,few,CAISPSGQNEKLFF,TGTGCCATCAGCCCCTCCGGACAGAATGAAAAACTGTTTTTT
TRBJ2-1,TRBV20-1,NA,NA,CSAPGRTNEQFF,TGCAGTGCTCCGGGACGGACGAATGAGCAGTTCTTC
TRBJ2-1,TRBV10-3,NA,NA,CAISGSGGGYANYNEQFF,TGTGCCATCAGTGGATCAGGTGGGGGTTACGCGAACTACAATGAGCAGTTCTTC
TRBJ1-2,TRBV6-5,NA,few,CASRRGALGYANYGYTF,TGTGCCAGCAGAAGGGGAGCCCTGGGTTATGCTAACTATGGCTACACCTTC
TRBJ2-7,TRBV27,TRBD2,NA,CASSLLTSGYEQYF,TGTGCCAGCAGTTTGTTGACTAGCGGCTACGAGCAGTACTTC
TRBJ2-2,TRBV5-1,NA,many,CASSPGYGIEGNTGELFF,TGCGCCAGCAGCCCCGGTTACGGTATTGAGGGTAACACCGGGGAGCTGTTTTTT
TRBJ2-3,TRBV20-1,TRBD1,NA,CSDELPRTGLTDTQYF,TGCAGTGATGAACTACCTAGGACAGGGCTCACGGATACGCAGTATTTT
TRBJ2-3,TRBV5-4,TRBD2,many,CASFSGRAGGTDTQYF,TGTGCCAGCTTTAGCGGGAGGGCCGGGGGCACAGATACGCAGTATTTT
TRBJ2-3,TRBV18,NA,many,CASSTGDTQYF,TGTGCCAGCTCAACCGGGGATACGCAGTATTTT
TRBJ2-2,TRBV12-3/TRBV12-4,TRBD2,few,CASRLPSGRDTGELFF,TGTGCCAGCAGACTTCCTAGCGGCAGGGACACCGGGGAGCTGTTTTTT
TRBJ2-7,TRBV10-3,TRBD2,NA,CAISRGAGAQYEQYF,TGTGCCATCAGTCGGGGAGCGGGAGCACAGTACGAGCAGTACTTC
TRBJ2-7,TRBV20-1,NA,NA,CSARDRILGTEQYF,TGCAGTGCTAGAGATCGGATCCTAGGAACCGAGCAGTACTTC
TRBJ2-5,TRBV12-3/TRBV12-4,TRBD1,few,CASRSTRDRGRETQYF,TGTGCCAGCAGATCTACCCGGGACAGGGGACGGGAGACCCAGTACTTC
TRBJ2-1,TRBV30,NA,many,CALGPRSYNEQFF,TGTGCCTTGGGACCACGCTCCTACAATGAGCAGTTCTTC
TRBJ2-3,TRBV11-2,NA,many,CASSFTVDTQYF,TGTGCCAGCAGCTTTACCGTTGATACGCAGTATTTT
TRBJ2-1,TRBV9,TRBD2,many,CASSGGTSGTNEQFF,TGTGCCAGCAGCGGCGGGACTAGCGGGACCAATGAGCAGTTCTTC
TRBJ2-3,TRBV28,TRBD2,many,CASKPFSGRYADTQYF,TGTGCCAGCAAGCCTTTTAGCGGGAGGTATGCAGATACGCAGTATTTT
TRBJ2-1,TRBV4-3,NA,few,CASSQLGDSYNEQFF,TGCGCCAGCAGCCAATTGGGAGACTCCTACAATGAGCAGTTCTTC
TRBJ1-1,TRBV4-1,NA,NA,CASSPQGRAFEAFF,TGCGCCAGCAGCCCCCAAGGACGGGCCTTTGAAGCTTTCTTT
TRBJ1-6,TRBV9,NA,NA,CASSVGAGSNSPLHF,TGTGCCAGCAGCGTAGGGGCAGGGAGTAATTCACCCCTCCACTTT
TRBJ1-5,TRBV20-1,NA,many,CSARVGVRPQHF,TGCAGTGCTAGAGTGGGAGTGCGGCCCCAGCATTTT
TRBJ1-6,TRBV7-9,TRBD1,NA,CASSLAVGGISPLHF,TGTGCCAGCAGCTTAGCGGTAGGGGGCATCTCACCCCTCCACTTT
TRBJ2-1,TRBV7-9,NA,few,CASSSHKVDNEQFF,TGTGCCAGCAGCTCCCATAAGGTGGACAATGAGCAGTTCTTC
TRBJ2-2,TRBV12-3/TRBV12-4,TRBD1,NA,CASSYPILHTGERNTGELFF,TGTGCCAGCAGCTACCCCATATTACACACAGGGGAAAGGAACACCGGGGAGCTGTTTTTT
TRBJ1-3,TRBV4-1,TRBD1,NA,CASSQGAYRGDRNTIYF,TGCGCCAGCAGCCAGGGGGCCTACAGGGGAGATCGAAACACCATATATTTT